Following are 5 T cell receptor beta chains from one sample sequenced in a study of cytomegalovirus exposure and HLA in healthy donors (dated by TCRdb to between 2016 and 2019). Library generation was performed with the immunoSEQ multiplex PCR assay. The multiplex PCR relied on a mix of 60 forward primers for TCR Vbeta segments and 13 reverse primers for TCR Jbeta segments. As stored in TCRdb, this immuneACCESS dataset retains in-frame rearrangements with V and J assigned. A fraction of the clones does not appear; measured against another copy, unresolved V genes explain less than half of the discrepancy, and the remainder lacks a known reason. Counted in this sample were 110,000 or so clones; about four fifths of them appeared once. The ten largest clones take up 2% to 3% of the sample. The sequenced sample was PBMCs. The receptors derive from a woman younger than 30 in good health and CMV-seronegative.

This sequence joins TRBV28 and TRBJ2-7; D gene ambiguous. Per the germline V gene, CDR1 is MDHEN and CDR2 is SYDVKM. The CDR3 has 15 amino acids. V lost 1 base and J lost 2, with 12 bases in between. The DNA for the CDR3 is TGTGCCAGCAGTTTATACAGCCCTAACCCCTACGAGCAGTACTTC. Its protein is CASSLYSPNPYEQYF. Together with reference TRBV28 and TRBJ2-7, the CDR3 gives the full variable domain: DVKVTQSSRYLVKRTGEKVFLECVQDMDHENMFWYRQDPGLGLRLIYFSYDVKMKEKGDIPEGYSVSREKKERFSLILESASTNQTSMYLCASSLYSPNPYEQYFGPGTRLTVT.

The chain employs TRBV19 and TRBJ2-3, with D possibly matching TRBD2 (6 bases). V was clipped by 4 bases and J by 3 bases, with 14 bases between them. Germline loops: CDR1 LNHDA, CDR2 SQIVND (reference sequence). The CDR3 covers 15 residues. Written as DNA, the CDR3 is TGTGCCAGTAGTAATCTCGGGAGTTTGACAGATACGCAGTATTTT. The encoded protein is CASSNLGSLTDTQYF. The variable domain in full, completed from reference TRBV19 and TRBJ2-3, reads DGGITQSPKYLFRKEGQNVTLSCEQNLNHDAMYWYRQDPGQGLRLIYYSQIVNDFQKGDIAEGYSVSREKKESFPLTVTSAQKNPTAFYLCASSNLGSLTDTQYFGPGTRLTVL.

This clone was detected only a few times. This chain connects TRBV4-1 to TRBJ1-2, with D uncertain. V lost 0 bases, J lost 0 bases, and 11 bases lay in between. The length of the CDR3 is 16 residues. Germline CDR1 and CDR2: MGHRA and YSYEKL. DNA for the CDR3: TGCGCCAGCAGCCAAGAGTGGGCAGTCACTAACTATGGCTACACCTTC. It translates to CASSQEWAVTNYGYTF.

V is TRBV18 and J is TRBJ2-7; D not resolved. This CDR3 is 14 amino acids long. V lost 2 bases, J lost 1 base, and 9 bases lay in between. Germline V lookup: CDR1 KGHSH, CDR2 LQKENI. The CDR3 DNA reads as TGTGCCAGCTCACCAGAGGTTTCATCCTACGAGCAGTACGTC. It specifies CASSPEVSSYEQYV.

The rearrangement joins TRBV9 to TRBJ1-1; D not resolved. CDR1 and CDR2 (germline): SGDLS, YYNGEE. V lost 4 bases and J lost 0, with 13 bases in between. This CDR3 region has 15 residues. Here the CDR3 reads CASSSLVGVNTEAFF. The CDR3 coding sequence is TGTGCCAGCAGCTCCTTAGTCGGGGTGAACACTGAAGCTTTCTTT.